This TCR beta chain was found in a study of blood T cell repertoires in COVID-19. Study-level information: COVID-19 samples, acute and convalescent, were from the United States, Italy and Spain. T cells, B-cell-depleted T cells, or PBMCs supplied cDNA or gDNA.

Authors' processing steps: The authors estimated nucleated cell counts from reference gene primer amplification. Repertoires were generated with immunoSEQ multiplex PCR, while TCRdb's copy carries only in-frame clones and drops some. Clone size and V and J calls were adopted from that table, with D and trimming inferred from the DNA. The sample includes roughly 150,000 clones, roughly 88% of them seen just once. Seattle patients were enrolled while actively infected and followed longitudinally. This CDR3 has 13 amino acids. Germline V CDR1 and CDR2: SGHVS, FQNEAQ. V was cut by 2 bases and J by 4 bases, with 9 bases left in between.

Sequenced sample: peripheral blood. The genes are TRBV7-8 and TRBJ2-7; D remains ambiguous. The receptor comes from a man aged 18 to 30 with COVID-19, enrolled during active disease. The CDR3 here is CASSLPPGYEQYF. The CDR3 DNA reads as TGTGCCAGCAGCTTACCCCCGGGTTACGAGCAGTACTTC.